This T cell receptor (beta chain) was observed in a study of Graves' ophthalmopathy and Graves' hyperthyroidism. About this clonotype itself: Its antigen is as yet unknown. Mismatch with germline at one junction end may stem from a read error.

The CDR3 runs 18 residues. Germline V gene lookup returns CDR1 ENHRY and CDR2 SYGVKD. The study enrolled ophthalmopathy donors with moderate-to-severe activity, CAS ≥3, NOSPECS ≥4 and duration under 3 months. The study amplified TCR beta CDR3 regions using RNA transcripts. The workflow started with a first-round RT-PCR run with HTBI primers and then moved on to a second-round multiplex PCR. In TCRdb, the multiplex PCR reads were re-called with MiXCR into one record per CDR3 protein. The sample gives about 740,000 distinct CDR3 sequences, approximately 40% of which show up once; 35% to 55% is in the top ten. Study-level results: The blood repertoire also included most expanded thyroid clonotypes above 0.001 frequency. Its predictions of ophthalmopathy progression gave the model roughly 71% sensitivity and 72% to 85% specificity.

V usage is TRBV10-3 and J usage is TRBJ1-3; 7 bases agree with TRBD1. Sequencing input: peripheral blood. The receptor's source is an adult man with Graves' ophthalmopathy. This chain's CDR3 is CASSYRGPGLPGGNTIYF. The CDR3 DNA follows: TGTGCCAGCAGTTATAGGGGGCCAGGACTCCCCGGTGGAAACACCATATATTTT.